This entry is about one TCR beta chain. This sample is part of a study of blood T cell repertoires in COVID-19. Study background: Acute and convalescent COVID-19 specimens originated in the United States, Italy and Spain.

Clones were read by immunoSEQ multiplex PCR, and TCRdb kept only the in-frame ones, dropping some. Counted here are about 100,000 clones, about nine tenths occurring once; the ten biggest clones make up approximately 5.1%. The germline V gene has CDR1 SGHRS and CDR2 YFSETQ. This CDR3 has 16 residues. V shed 7 bases and J 3 bases; nucleotides not matched to a gene: 9. The chain has TRBV5-1 and TRBJ2-2; 10 bases are shared with TRBD1. Sequencing was done on a sample of peripheral blood. The sequence was obtained from a man over 45 with acute or convalescent COVID-19. The CDR3 nucleotides are TGCGCCAGCGTCCCTCCCGGGACAGGGGACACCGGGGAGCTGTTTTTT. Translated, it gives CASVPPGTGDTGELFF.